The subject of this entry is one T cell receptor (beta chain). Libraries were prepared by immunoSEQ multiplex PCR; TCRdb keeps only in-frame clonotypes and omits some of them. The sample includes some 270,000 clones, over 75% of them seen just once. CDR3 size: 11 residues. In germline, CDR1 is SGHAT, CDR2 FQDESV (reference sequence). V gave up 5 bases and J gave up 7 bases, with 6 bases separating them. These data originate in a study of blood T cell repertoires in COVID-19. On the study more broadly: In each case, the material was cDNA or gDNA derived from T cells, B-cell-depleted T cells, or PBMCs.

Sequenced material: peripheral blood. The sequence came from a woman aged 65 to 85 with acute or convalescent COVID-19. The chain is built from TRBV11-1 and TRBJ2-1; no reliable D call. The CDR3 spells CASSRVNEQFF. The CDR3 DNA is TGTGCCAGCAGCCGGGTGAATGAGCAGTTCTTC.